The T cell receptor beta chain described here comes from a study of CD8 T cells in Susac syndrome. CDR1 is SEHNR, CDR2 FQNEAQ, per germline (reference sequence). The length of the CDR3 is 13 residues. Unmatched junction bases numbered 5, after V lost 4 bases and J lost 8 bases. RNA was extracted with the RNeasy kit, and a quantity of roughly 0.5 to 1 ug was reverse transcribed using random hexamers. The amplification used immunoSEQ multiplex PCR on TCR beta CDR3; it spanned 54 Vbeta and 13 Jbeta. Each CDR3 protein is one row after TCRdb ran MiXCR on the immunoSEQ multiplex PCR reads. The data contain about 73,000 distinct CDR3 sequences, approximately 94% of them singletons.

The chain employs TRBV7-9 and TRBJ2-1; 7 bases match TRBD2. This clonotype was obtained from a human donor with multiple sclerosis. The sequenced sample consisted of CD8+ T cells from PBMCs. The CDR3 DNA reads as TGTGCCAGCAGCTCCCCCGGGGGGTATGAGCAGTTCTTC. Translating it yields CASSSPGGYEQFF.